The rows below give T cell receptor beta chains drawn from one sample of a study of shared clonotypes between healthy human individuals. TCRdb's table, derived via immunoSEQ multiplex PCR, lists solely in-frame clones and lacks some. The table shows about 2.3 million clones, with 85% to 95% occurring only once. The sequenced material came from naive CD4+ T cells from PBMCs. The receptors stem from a man in his late teens or twenties in good health. Some clones in this sample may be carry-over from other donors' samples. Each CDR3 is given with its conserved first and last residue. D genes are given only for firm matches. The listing skips clone size in some rows; elsewhere it reads once, few, many or a size class.

d_call,j_call,clone_size,v_call,cdr3_nt,cdr3_aa
.,TRBJ1-4,.,TRBV5-1,TGCGCCAGCAGCTTCGGGGCAGTTACTAATGAAAAACTGTTTTTT,CASSFGAVTNEKLFF
TRBD2,TRBJ2-2,.,TRBV5-1,TGCGCCAGCAGCTTGCCCTCTAGCGGGGAAGCCGGGGAGCTGTTTTTT,CASSLPSSGEAGELFF
.,TRBJ2-7,.,TRBV7-2,TGTGCCAGCAGCTTTGGGGGGGCAGTCACCTACGAGCAGTACTTC,CASSFGGAVTYEQYF
.,TRBJ1-3,.,TRBV18,TGTGCCAGCTCACCCGAATTAGGGACATCAGGAAACACCATATATTTT,CASSPELGTSGNTIYF
.,TRBJ2-3,.,TRBV7-2,TGTGCCAGCAGCTTAACCGAGTTCTTTAGCACAGATACGCAGTATTTT,CASSLTEFFSTDTQYF
.,TRBJ1-1,.,TRBV5-6,TGTGCCAGCAGCTCGAACCCCCAGGGTTTCAACACTGAAGCTTTCTTT,CASSSNPQGFNTEAFF
.,TRBJ1-4,.,TRBV5-1,TGCGCCAGCAGCCCCCTCCCGACCGAAAAACTGTTTTTT,CASSPLPTEKLFF
.,TRBJ2-5,once,TRBV19,TGTGCCAGTAGTTCCTTGGGAACGGGCCCCCAAGAGACCCAGTACTTC,CASSSLGTGPQETQYF
TRBD2,TRBJ2-5,.,TRBV4-1,TGCGCCAGCAGCATAGGACTAGCGTACCAAGAGACCCAGTACTTC,CASSIGLAYQETQYF
TRBD1,TRBJ1-4,.,TRBV28,TGTGCCAGCAGTTCGGGACAGGGGTCGGAAAAACTGTTTTTT,CASSSGQGSEKLFF
TRBD2,TRBJ2-7,.,TRBV5-1,TGCGCCAGCAGCTTGGATCCTAGCGGGGAGGAGTACTTC,CASSLDPSGEEYF
.,TRBJ1-1,.,TRBV28,TGTGCCAGCAGTTTCACAGTCGTCAACACTGAAGCTTTCTTT,CASSFTVVNTEAFF
TRBD1,TRBJ2-6,.,TRBV19,TGTGCCAGTATCGGGACAGGTGTCCCCTCTGGGGCCAACGTCCTGACTTTC,CASIGTGVPSGANVLTF
.,TRBJ1-4,.,TRBV18,TGTGCCAGCTCAGCGTCACCGGGGGGGACTAATGAAAAACTGTTTTTT,CASSASPGGTNEKLFF
.,TRBJ1-1,once,TRBV4-2,TGTGCCAGCAGCCCAAGGATGGGGGTCGAAGCTTTCTTT,CASSPRMGVEAFF
TRBD1,TRBJ2-3,once,TRBV7-3,TGTGCCAGCAGCTCCTCCCCGGGACAGGTTAAGGATACGCAGTATTTT,CASSSSPGQVKDTQYF
TRBD1,TRBJ2-7,.,TRBV5-4,TGCGCCAGCAGCCAAAACAGGGGGCCCTACGAGCAGTACTTC,CASSQNRGPYEQYF
TRBD2,TRBJ2-7,.,TRBV11-2,TGTGCCAGCAGCGAAAAGTGGCTAGCGGGAGTATACGAGCAGTACTTC,CASSEKWLAGVYEQYF
TRBD2,TRBJ2-7,once,TRBV9,TGTGCCAGCAGCGTAGTCGAGACTAGCGTTGTCGAGCAGTACTTC,CASSVVETSVVEQYF
.,TRBJ2-6,.,TRBV2,TGTGCCAGCAGTACGATGACTTCTGGGGCCAACGTCCTGACTTTC,CASSTMTSGANVLTF
.,TRBJ1-1,.,TRBV5-1,TGCGCCAGCAGCTCAGGGATCGCGGGGACTGAAGCTTTCTTT,CASSSGIAGTEAFF
TRBD1,TRBJ1-1,.,TRBV18,TGTGCCAGCTCACAAACGACAGGGGTTGACACTGAAGCTTTCTTT,CASSQTTGVDTEAFF
TRBD2,TRBJ2-1,.,TRBV10-3,TGTGCCATCAGTGAAGGGGCTAGCGGGTCTAGAAATGAGCAGTTCTTC,CAISEGASGSRNEQFF
.,TRBJ2-7,once,TRBV28,TGTGCCAGCACAGATTTACTGGGGGTCTACGAGCAGTACTTC,CASTDLLGVYEQYF
TRBD1,TRBJ2-1,once,TRBV5-1,TGCGCCAGCAGCTGGGGACAGAGACGAGGGGATGAGCAGTTCTTC,CASSWGQRRGDEQFF
.,TRBJ2-1,.,TRBV27,TGTGCCAGCTGGGGCCAGGGACTTTACAATGAGCAGTTCTTC,CASWGQGLYNEQFF
.,TRBJ2-4,.,TRBV18,TGTGCCAGCTCACCACTGATAATAGCCAAAAACATTCAGTACTTC,CASSPLIIAKNIQYF
.,TRBJ1-1,.,TRBV5-4,TGTGCCAGCAGCTTGTGGAACACTGAAGCTTTCTTT,CASSLWNTEAFF
.,TRBJ1-1,.,TRBV5-1,TGCGCCAGCAGCTTGGGGCCCGGTCCGAACACTGAAGCTTTCTTT,CASSLGPGPNTEAFF
.,TRBJ1-2,once,TRBV11-2,TGTGCCAGCAGCTTAGAGACGGTTGTTAACTATGGCTACACCTTC,CASSLETVVNYGYTF
TRBD1,TRBJ2-4,once,TRBV18,TGTGCCAGCTCACCGTTGGGACAGCAAATGATAGCCAAAAACATTCAGTACTTC,CASSPLGQQMIAKNIQYF
.,TRBJ2-4,.,TRBV7-9,TGTGCCAGCAGCTTAGTCGGGGGAAAAAACATTCAGTACTTC,CASSLVGGKNIQYF
TRBD2,TRBJ2-6,.,TRBV11-3,TGTGCCAGCAGCTCGGGGGGGAGCACTGGGGCCAACGTCCTGACTTTC,CASSSGGSTGANVLTF
.,TRBJ2-7,.,TRBV28,TGTGCCAGCAGTTCGCTTTTGGGCAGGGCCTACGAGCAGTACTTC,CASSSLLGRAYEQYF
.,TRBJ1-3,.,TRBV6-5,TGTGCCAGCAGTTACTTCGGCCGTAAGGGAAACACCATATATTTT,CASSYFGRKGNTIYF
.,TRBJ2-5,.,TRBV10-1,TGCGCCAGCAGTGAGTCGGGCAGGGGAGAGACCCAGTACTTC,CASSESGRGETQYF
TRBD2,TRBJ2-7,.,TRBV5-1,TGCGCCAGCCGAGTCGGGACTAGCGGCTCCTACGAGCAGTACTTC,CASRVGTSGSYEQYF
.,TRBJ1-4,.,TRBV11-2,TGTGCCAGCAGAGGGGCATCAACTAATGAAAAACTGTTTTTT,CASRGASTNEKLFF
.,TRBJ2-1,.,TRBV7-9,TGTGCCAGCAGCTTAATCCTGGATGAGCAGTTCTTC,CASSLILDEQFF
.,TRBJ2-3,.,TRBV2,TGTGCCAGCAGTGAAGACTACAGCACAGATACGCAGTATTTT,CASSEDYSTDTQYF
.,TRBJ2-2,.,TRBV28,TGTGCCAGCAGCTTCGGGGCCCTCACCGGGGAGCTGTTTTTT,CASSFGALTGELFF
.,TRBJ1-1,.,TRBV7-8,TGTGCCAGCAGCTCGGGAAAGGGACATCTGAACACTGAAGCTTTCTTT,CASSSGKGHLNTEAFF
.,TRBJ1-5,.,TRBV28,TGTGCCAGCAGTTTATGGCGACAGACCCGCAATCAGCCCCAGCATTTT,CASSLWRQTRNQPQHF
TRBD1,TRBJ1-1,once,TRBV5-1,TGCGCCAGCAGCTTGGAAAGGACCGAGACAGGGGCCTCTTTT,CASSLERTETGASF
TRBD2,TRBJ2-7,.,TRBV11-2,TGTGCCAGCAGCCCGACTAGCGGATCAGGGGAGCAGTACTTC,CASSPTSGSGEQYF
.,TRBJ1-5,.,TRBV6-5,TGTGCCAGCAGCAAGGGAGGGGGCAATCAGCCCCAGCATTTT,CASSKGGGNQPQHF